This T cell receptor (beta chain) was found in a study of beta chain features in type 1 diabetes. Study context: Sorted cells numbering 107,917,701 were examined across all samples. Study-wide results and limits: The analysis here could not establish whether HLA type shapes TCRB rearrangement. In the patient group, naive, central memory and Treg TCRB repertoires seemed more alike than in the healthy donor group. People with Type 1 diabetes carried modestly yet significantly shorter TCRB CDR3s in all four CD4+ subsets.

The CDR3 is 12 amino acids. Germline CDR1 is ENHRY and CDR2 is SYGVKD. V was pared by 8 bases and J by 6 bases, with 11 bases between. What was sequenced were expressed TCRB transcripts, since all of the isolated RNA had been reverse transcribed. Here immunoSEQ multiplex PCR was the method, and the copy in TCRdb shows in-frame clones only, minus some. Counted here are around 160,000 clones, approximately 9% occurring once; the ten biggest clones make up around 0.56%. All sorted populations exceeded 95% purity. Points on this clone: Its target is not known.

This sequence originates from a woman between 18 and 30 years old with type 1 diabetes. The sample consisted of central memory CD4+ T cells from blood. The chain carries TRBV10-3 and TRBJ1-5, with D tentatively TRBD1 (5 bases). This CDR3 is CAIGGGGQPQHF. The CDR3 bases are TGTGCCATCGGGGGGGGAGGTCAGCCCCAGCATTTT.